These 13 T cell receptor beta chains were all obtained from the same sample, sequenced in a study of CD8 T cells in Susac syndrome. Random hexamers were used to reverse transcribe roughly 0.45 to 1 ug of RNA. TCRdb reanalysed the immunoSEQ multiplex PCR reads using MiXCR and keeps one entry per CDR3 protein. The sample holds around 180,000 distinct CDR3 sequences; approximately 95% are singletons and the top ten take 0.15% to 0.2%. The specimen sequenced was CD8+ T cells from PBMCs. The receptors shown here come from a human donor with multiple sclerosis.

The count of this clonotype is one. The gene calls are TRBV3-1 and TRBJ2-1; D gene uncertain. The CDR3 spans 13 residues. CDR1 is LGHDT and CDR2 is YNNKEL in the germline V gene (reference sequence). V was trimmed by 0 bases and J by 5 bases, leaving 5 bases between them. The CDR3 DNA sequence: TGTGCCAGCAGCCAAGATTGGGACAATGAGCAGTTCTTC. Protein product: CASSQDWDNEQFF.

The rearrangement links TRBV29-1 to TRBJ1-5; D call uncertain. From germline, CDR1 is SQVTM and CDR2 ANQGSEA. The CDR3 has 13 amino acids. Trimming took off 6 bases at V and 3 bases at J, with 12 bases between the two ends. CDR3 protein: CSVTDGPNQPQHF. The CDR3 region has the DNA TGCAGCGTCACGGACGGCCCCAATCAGCCCCAGCATTTT.

V and J are TRBV9 and TRBJ2-1; a weak D match, TRBD1 (5 bases). Germline loops: CDR1 SGDLS, CDR2 YYNGEE. CDR3 length: 15 residues. V lost 1 base to trimming and J lost 7 bases, with 15 bases between them. In DNA, the CDR3 is TGTGCCAGCAGCGTATCTGGGGCCTGGGGTAATGAGCAGTTCTTC. Protein: CASSVSGAWGNEQFF. The variable domain in full, with the rest retrieved from reference TRBV9 and TRBJ2-1, is DSGVTQTPKHLITATGQRVTLRCSPRSGDLSVYWYQQSLDQGLQFLIQYYNGEERAKGNILERFSAQQFPDLHSELNLSSLELGDSALYFCASSVSGAWGNEQFFGPGTRLTVL.

The J gene is TRBJ2-1, the V gene TRBV9, with D possibly matching TRBD2 (5 bases). Trimming removed 6 bases from V and 5 bases from J, with 15 bases in between. The germline gives CDR1 SGDLS, CDR2 YYNGEE. The CDR3 length is 14 residues. The CDR3 DNA is TGTGCCAGCAACCCGCTACCAGCGGACAATGAGCAGTTCTTC. This codes for CASNPLPADNEQFF.

This clonotype came up once. The rearrangement links TRBV4-1 to TRBJ2-1, with 8 bases identical to TRBD2. Germline V lookup: CDR1 MGHRA, CDR2 YSYEKL. The CDR3 length is 15 residues. V was clipped by 4 bases and J by 8 bases; unmatched bases: 10. The DNA of the CDR3 is TGCGCCAGCAGCCCGCTAAGGACTAGCCAAGATGAGCAGTTCTTC. Its translation is CASSPLRTSQDEQFF.

A single count supports this clonotype. The chain is built from TRBV5-4 and TRBJ1-6; tentative D call: TRBD1 (5 bases). V lost 4 bases and J lost 10, with 15 bases in between. The CDR3 contains 14 residues. In germline, CDR1 is SGHNT, CDR2 YYREEE (reference sequence). CDR3 residues: CASSPSRAGSPLHF. DNA of the CDR3: TGTGCCAGCAGCCCTTCAAGGGCAGGGTCACCCCTCCACTTT. The complete variable domain, with remaining parts taken from reference TRBV5-4 and TRBJ1-6, reads ETGVTQSPTHLIKTRGQQVTLRCSSQSGHNTVSWYQQALGQGPQFIFQYYREEENGRGNFPPRFSGLQFPNYSSELNVNALELDDSALYLCASSPSRAGSPLHFGNGTRLTVT.

The chain has TRBV27 and TRBJ2-7; TRBD2 matches 7 bases. This CDR3 contains 14 residues. Losses at the gene ends were 10 bases for V and 0 bases for J; bases not matched to a gene: 9. Germline CDR1 reads MNHEY; CDR2 reads SMNVEV (reference sequence). CDR3 residues: CATARDYSSYEQYF. The CDR3 DNA is TGTGCCACCGCCCGGGACTATAGCTCCTACGAGCAGTACTTC.

This clonotype was detected once. The chain employs TRBV20-1 and TRBJ2-1, with D perhaps matching TRBD2 (6 bases). Trimming stripped 1 base from V and 4 bases from J, with 11 bases between. Germline V CDR1 and CDR2: DFQATT, SNEGSKA (reference sequence). The CDR3 totals 14 residues. The CDR3 loop is CSARGLDPYNEQFF. In DNA form, the CDR3 reads TGCAGTGCTAGAGGACTAGACCCTTACAATGAGCAGTTCTTC.

This rearrangement joins TRBV25-1 to TRBJ1-2, with 9 bases that match TRBD1. With 0 bases clipped from V and 7 bases from J, the junction kept 3 bases outside the gene matches. This CDR3 contains 14 residues. The germline CDR1 and CDR2 sequences are MGHDK and SYGVNS. The DNA for the CDR3 is TGTGCCAGCAGTGAATATACAGGGGGCTCTGGCTACACCTTC. It specifies CASSEYTGGSGYTF.

J is TRBJ2-7 and V is TRBV30, with 12 bases fitting TRBD2. This CDR3 contains 15 residues. Germline values: CDR1 GTSNPN, CDR2 SVGIG (reference sequence). The V segment lost 0 bases and the J segment 2 bases; nucleotides outside the gene matches: 2. The CDR3 here is CAWSVTSGGPYEQYF. CDR3 coding DNA: TGTGCCTGGAGTGTCACTAGCGGGGGGCCCTACGAGCAGTACTTC.

The J gene is TRBJ1-1, the V gene TRBV27; 7 bases map to TRBD1. V trimming: 1 base; J trimming: 7 bases; junction bases outside the gene matches: 6. The CDR3 has 14 amino acids. Germline V gives CDR1 MNHEY, CDR2 SMNVEV (reference sequence). CDR3 residues: CASSLYAGGGEAFF. In nucleotides, the CDR3 is TGTGCCAGCAGTTTATACGCAGGGGGAGGTGAAGCTTTCTTT.

The chain is built from TRBV27 and TRBJ1-1, with a tentative D call TRBD1 (6 bases). Germline CDR1 is MNHEY and CDR2 is SMNVEV (reference sequence). Trimming cost V 9 bases and J 2 bases, with 13 bases left between them. CDR3 length: 13 amino acids. CDR3 in DNA: TGTGCCAGTACGACAGGCCCTAACACTGAAGCTTTCTTT. Protein sequence: CASTTGPNTEAFF.

This rearrangement joins TRBV20-1 to TRBJ2-7; D may be TRBD1 (6 bases). V was trimmed by 7 bases and J by 2 bases, leaving 15 bases between them. The CDR3 covers 13 residues. The V gene's germline CDR1 is DFQATT and CDR2 SNEGSKA (reference sequence). The CDR3 bases are TGCAGTGTACAACAGGGCGGCCCCTACGAGCAGTACTTC. Translation gives CSVQQGGPYEQYF.